Sequencing of this TCR beta chain was carried out in a study of blood T cells in healthy people across ages. V gave up 6 bases and J gave up 8 bases; unmatched junction bases: 17. The CDR3 is 16 amino acids. In germline, CDR1 is SQVTM, CDR2 ANQGSEA. Together with a sample-barcoded 5' primer, a J-beta primer mix was included in a second PCR lasting roughly 6 to 12 cycles. MiXCR was run by TCRdb on the 5' RACE reads, yielding one entry per CDR3 protein. The sample records about 1 million distinct CDR3 sequences, less than 50% being singletons. The chain joins TRBV29-1 to TRBJ2-1; TRBD2 agrees at 9 bases. The clonotype comes from a woman aged 55-70 years in good health. Source material: blood. The CDR3 here is CSVRGGTKAGGDEQFF. In DNA, the CDR3 is TGCAGCGTCCGGGGCGGGACTAAAGCGGGAGGTGATGAGCAGTTCTTC.